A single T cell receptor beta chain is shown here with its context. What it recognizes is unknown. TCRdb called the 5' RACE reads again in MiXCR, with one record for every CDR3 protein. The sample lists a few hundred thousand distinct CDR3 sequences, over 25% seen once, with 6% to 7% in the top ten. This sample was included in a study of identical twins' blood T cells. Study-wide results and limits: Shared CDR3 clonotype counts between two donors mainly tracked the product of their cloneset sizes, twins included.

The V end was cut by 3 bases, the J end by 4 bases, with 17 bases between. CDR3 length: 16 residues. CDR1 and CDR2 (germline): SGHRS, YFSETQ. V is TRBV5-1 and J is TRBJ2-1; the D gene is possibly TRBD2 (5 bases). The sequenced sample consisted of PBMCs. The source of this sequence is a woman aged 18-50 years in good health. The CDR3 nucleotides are TGCGCCAGCAGCTCCTCCCGGGGAAATATTTACAATGAGCAGTTCTTC. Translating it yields CASSSSRGNIYNEQFF.